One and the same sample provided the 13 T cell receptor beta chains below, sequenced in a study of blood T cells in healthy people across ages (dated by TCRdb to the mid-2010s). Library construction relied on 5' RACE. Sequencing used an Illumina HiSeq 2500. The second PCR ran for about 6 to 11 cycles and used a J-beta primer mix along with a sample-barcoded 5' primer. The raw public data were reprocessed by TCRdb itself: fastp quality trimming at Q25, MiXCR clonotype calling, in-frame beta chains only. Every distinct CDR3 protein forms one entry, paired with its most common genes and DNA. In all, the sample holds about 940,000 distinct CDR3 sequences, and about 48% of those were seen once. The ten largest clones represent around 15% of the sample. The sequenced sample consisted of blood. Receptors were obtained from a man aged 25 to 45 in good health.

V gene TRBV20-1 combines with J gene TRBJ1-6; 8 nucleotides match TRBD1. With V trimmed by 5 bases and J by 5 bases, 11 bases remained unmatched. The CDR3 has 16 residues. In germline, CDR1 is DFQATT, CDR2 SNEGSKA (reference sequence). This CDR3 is CSAGILGQVNNSPLHF. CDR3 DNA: TGCAGTGCTGGGATACTGGGACAGGTCAATAATTCACCCCTCCACTTT.

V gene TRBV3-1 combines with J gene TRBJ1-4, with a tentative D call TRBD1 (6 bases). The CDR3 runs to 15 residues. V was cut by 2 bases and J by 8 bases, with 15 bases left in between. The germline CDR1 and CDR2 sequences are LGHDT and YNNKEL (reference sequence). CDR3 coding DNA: TGTGCCAGCAGCCAAATGCGGCAGGGGAGGGAAAAACTGTTTTTT. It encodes CASSQMRQGREKLFF.

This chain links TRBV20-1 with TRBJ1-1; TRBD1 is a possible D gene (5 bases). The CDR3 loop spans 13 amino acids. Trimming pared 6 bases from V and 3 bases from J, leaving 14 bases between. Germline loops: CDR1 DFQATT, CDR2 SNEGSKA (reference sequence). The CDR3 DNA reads TGCAGTGCAGGTCCTATGGGACACACTGAAGCTTTCTTT. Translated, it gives CSAGPMGHTEAFF.

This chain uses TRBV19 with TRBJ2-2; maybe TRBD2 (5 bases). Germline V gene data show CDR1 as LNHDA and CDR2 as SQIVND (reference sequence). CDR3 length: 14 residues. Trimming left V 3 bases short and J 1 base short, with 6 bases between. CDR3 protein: CASSIRENTGELFF. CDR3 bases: TGTGCCAGTAGTATTCGGGAGAACACCGGGGAGCTGTTTTTT.

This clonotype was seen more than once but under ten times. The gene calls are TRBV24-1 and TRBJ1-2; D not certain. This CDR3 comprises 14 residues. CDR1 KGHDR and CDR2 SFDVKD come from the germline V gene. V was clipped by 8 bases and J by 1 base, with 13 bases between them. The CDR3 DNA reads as TGTGCCACCACTCCTGAGGCTCTTAACTATGGCTACACCTTC. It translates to CATTPEALNYGYTF.

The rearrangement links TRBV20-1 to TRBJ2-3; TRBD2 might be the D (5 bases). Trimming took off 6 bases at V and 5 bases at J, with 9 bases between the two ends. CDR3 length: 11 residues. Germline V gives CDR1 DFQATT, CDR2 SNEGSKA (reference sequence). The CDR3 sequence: CSAEVGDTQYF. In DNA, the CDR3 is TGCAGTGCGGAGGTAGGAGATACGCAGTATTTT.

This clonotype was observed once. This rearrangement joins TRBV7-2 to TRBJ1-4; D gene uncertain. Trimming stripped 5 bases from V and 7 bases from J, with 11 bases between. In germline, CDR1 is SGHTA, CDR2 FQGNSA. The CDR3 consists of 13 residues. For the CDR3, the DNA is TGTGCCAGCAGCACCCCGGCCGGTGAAAAACTGTTTTTT. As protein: CASSTPAGEKLFF. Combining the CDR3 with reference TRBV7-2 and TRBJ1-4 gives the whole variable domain GAGVSQSPSNKVTEKGKDVELRCDPISGHTALYWYRQSLGQGLEFLIYFQGNSAPDKSGLPSDRFSAERTGGSVSTLTIQRTQQEDSAVYLCASSTPAGEKLFFGSGTQLSVL.

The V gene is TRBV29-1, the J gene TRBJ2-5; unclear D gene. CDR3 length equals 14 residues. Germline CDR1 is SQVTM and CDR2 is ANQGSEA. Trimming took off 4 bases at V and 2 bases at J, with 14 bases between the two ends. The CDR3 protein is CSVATLTEQETQYF. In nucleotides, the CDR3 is TGCAGCGTTGCGACCCTCACAGAACAAGAGACCCAGTACTTC. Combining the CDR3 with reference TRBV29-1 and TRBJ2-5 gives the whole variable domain SAVISQKPSRDICQRGTSLTIQCQVDSQVTMMFWYRQQPGQSLTLIATANQGSEATYESGFVIDKFPISRPNLTFSTLTVSNMSPEDSSIYLCSVATLTEQETQYFGPGTRLLVL.

The CDR3 DNA reads as TGTGCCTGGAGTTTAGGACAGGGGGCGTATCAGCCCCAGCATTTT. It translates to CAWSLGQGAYQPQHF. The chain links TRBV30 to TRBJ1-5; 11 bases are shared with TRBD1. V lost 2 bases and J lost 5; bases outside the gene matches: 5. The CDR3 is 15 residues long. Per germline, CDR1 GTSNPN and CDR2 SVGIG (reference sequence).

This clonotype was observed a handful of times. CDR3 sequence: CASSSSGGIKNEQYF. The CDR3 DNA sequence: TGTGCCAGCAGCTCTAGCGGGGGTATTAAGAACGAGCAGTACTTC. The chain is built from TRBV7-2 and TRBJ2-7; 10 nucleotides agree with TRBD2. V gave up 4 bases and J gave up 5 bases; unmatched junction bases: 8. CDR3 length equals 15 residues. The germline V gene encodes CDR1 SGHTA and CDR2 FQGNSA.

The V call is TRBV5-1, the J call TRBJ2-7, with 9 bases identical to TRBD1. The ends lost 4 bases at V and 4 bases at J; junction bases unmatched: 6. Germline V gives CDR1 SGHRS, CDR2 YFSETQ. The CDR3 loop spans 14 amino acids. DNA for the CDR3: TGCGCCAGCAGCCTTGGGACAGGGCAATACGAGCAGTACTTC. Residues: CASSLGTGQYEQYF.

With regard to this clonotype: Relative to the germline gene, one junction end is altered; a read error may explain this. The CDR3 here is CASSSGLSSQPQHF. Here the CDR3 DNA reads TGTGCCAGCAGCTCTGGCCTTAGCAGTCAGCCCCAGCATTTT. The gene calls are TRBV5-5 and TRBJ1-5; D gene unclear. This CDR3 is built from 14 residues. Germline CDR1 SGHKS, CDR2 YYEKEE (reference sequence).

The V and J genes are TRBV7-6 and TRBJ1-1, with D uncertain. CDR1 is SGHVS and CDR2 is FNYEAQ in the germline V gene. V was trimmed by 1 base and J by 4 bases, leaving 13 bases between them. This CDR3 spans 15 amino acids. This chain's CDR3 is CASSLEESGGTEAFF. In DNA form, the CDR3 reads TGTGCCAGCAGCTTAGAAGAGTCCGGCGGCACTGAAGCTTTCTTT.